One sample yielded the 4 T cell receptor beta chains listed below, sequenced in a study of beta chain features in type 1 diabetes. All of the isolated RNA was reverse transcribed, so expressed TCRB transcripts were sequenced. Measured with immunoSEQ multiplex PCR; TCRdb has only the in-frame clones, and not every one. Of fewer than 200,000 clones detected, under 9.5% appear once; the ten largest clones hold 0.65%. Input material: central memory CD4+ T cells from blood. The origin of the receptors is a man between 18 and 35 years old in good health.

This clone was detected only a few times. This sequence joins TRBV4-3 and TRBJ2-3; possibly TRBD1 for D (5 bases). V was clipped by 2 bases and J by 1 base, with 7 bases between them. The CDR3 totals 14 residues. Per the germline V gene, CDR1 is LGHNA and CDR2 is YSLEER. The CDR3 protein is CASSQRGGTDTQYF. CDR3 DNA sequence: TGCGCCAGCAGCCAAAGGGGCGGCACAGATACGCAGTATTTT.

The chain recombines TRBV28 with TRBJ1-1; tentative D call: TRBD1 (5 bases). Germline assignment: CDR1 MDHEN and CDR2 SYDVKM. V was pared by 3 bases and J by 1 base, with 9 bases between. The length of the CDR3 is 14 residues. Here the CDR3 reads CASSFLGGNTEAFF. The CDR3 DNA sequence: TGTGCCAGCAGTTTTTTGGGGGGGAACACTGAAGCTTTCTTT.

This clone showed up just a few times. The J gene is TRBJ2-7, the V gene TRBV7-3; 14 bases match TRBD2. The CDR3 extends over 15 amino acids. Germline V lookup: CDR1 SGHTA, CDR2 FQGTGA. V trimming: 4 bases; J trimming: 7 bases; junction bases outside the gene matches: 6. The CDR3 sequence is CASSSGLAGDKEQYF. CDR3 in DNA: TGTGCCAGCAGCTCGGGACTAGCGGGAGATAAGGAGCAGTACTTC.

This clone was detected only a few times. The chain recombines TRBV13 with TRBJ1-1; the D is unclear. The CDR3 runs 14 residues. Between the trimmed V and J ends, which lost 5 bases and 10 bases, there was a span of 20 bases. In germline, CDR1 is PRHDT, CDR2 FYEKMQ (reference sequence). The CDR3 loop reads CASSRGRPPSRAFF. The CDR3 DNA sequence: TGTGCCAGCAGCAGAGGGCGCCCCCCGAGCAGAGCTTTCTTT.